This T cell receptor beta chain came from a study of blood T cell repertoires in COVID-19. Whole-study context: The analysed material was cDNA or gDNA that came from T cells, B-cell-depleted T cells, or PBMCs.

The CDR3 has 14 amino acids. Germline loops: CDR1 SNHLY, CDR2 FYNNEI. Trimming at V came to 4 bases and at J to 3 bases, leaving 6 bases not matched to a gene. Under the authors' procedure: Researchers report that nucleated cell counts were estimated from reference gene primer amplification. Clones were sequenced by immunoSEQ multiplex PCR, and TCRdb holds only the in-frame ones, with some missing. V and J calls and clone size come straight from that table; D and trimming were deduced from the DNA. The table records tens of thousands of clones, more than 75% of them present only once. This clone was observed once.

The V and J genes are TRBV2 and TRBJ2-7; 7 bases align to TRBD1. The sequence derives from a human donor in a cohort sampled during active COVID-19. The sequencing sample was made of peripheral blood. The CDR3 DNA reads as TGTGCCAGCAGTGGGGACAGCTATCGCTACGAGCAGTACTTC. The encoded protein is CASSGDSYRYEQYF.